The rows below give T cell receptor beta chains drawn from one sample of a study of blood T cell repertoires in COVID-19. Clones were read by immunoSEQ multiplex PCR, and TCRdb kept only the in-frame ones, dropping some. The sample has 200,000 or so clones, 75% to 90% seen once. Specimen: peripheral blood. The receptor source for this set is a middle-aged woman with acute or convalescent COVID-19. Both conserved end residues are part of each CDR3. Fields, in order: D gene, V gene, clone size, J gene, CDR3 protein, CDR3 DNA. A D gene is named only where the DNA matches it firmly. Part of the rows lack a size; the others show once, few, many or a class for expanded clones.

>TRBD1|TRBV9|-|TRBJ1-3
CASSPRTGGNTIYF
TGTGCCAGCAGCCCCCGGACAGGGGGAAACACCATATATTTT
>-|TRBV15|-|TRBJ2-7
CATSRVKGQTYEQYF
TGTGCCACCAGCAGAGTGAAGGGACAAACCTACGAGCAGTACTTC
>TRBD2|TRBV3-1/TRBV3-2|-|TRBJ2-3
CASSQVGLATDTQYF
TGTGCCAGCAGCCAAGTCGGACTAGCCACAGATACGCAGTATTTT
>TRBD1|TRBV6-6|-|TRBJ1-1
CASSYSRGQERAFF
TGTGCCAGCAGTTACTCGAGGGGACAGGAAAGAGCTTTCTTT
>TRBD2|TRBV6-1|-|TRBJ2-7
CASSARPSGGAHEQYF
TGTGCCAGCAGTGCCCGGCCTAGCGGGGGGGCTCACGAGCAGTACTTC
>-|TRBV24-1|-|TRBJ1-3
CATRQSGGNTIYF
TGTGCCACCAGGCAATCGGGAGGAAACACCATATATTTT
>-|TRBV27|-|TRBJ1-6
CASSLGRPENSPLHF
TGTGCCAGCAGTCTAGGTAGGCCTGAGAATTCACCCCTCCACTTT
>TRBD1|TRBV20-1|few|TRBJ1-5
CSASPGTGEYSNQPQHF
TGCAGTGCTAGTCCCGGGACAGGAGAATATAGCAATCAGCCCCAGCATTTT
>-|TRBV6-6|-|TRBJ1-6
CASSLTGPSPLHF
TGTGCCAGCAGCCTCACAGGACCGTCACCCCTCCACTTT
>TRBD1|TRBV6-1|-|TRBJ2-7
CASSEAGQTYEQYF
TGTGCCAGCAGTGAAGCGGGACAGACCTACGAGCAGTACTTC
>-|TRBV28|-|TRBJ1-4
CASSFLSLGVIEKLFF
TGTGCCAGCAGTTTTTTATCGTTAGGGGTAATTGAAAAACTGTTTTTT
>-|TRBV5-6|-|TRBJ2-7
CASSSVAAPYEQYF
TGTGCCAGCAGCTCTGTAGCGGCCCCCTACGAGCAGTATTTC
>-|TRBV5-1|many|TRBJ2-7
CASSLVGVRSEQYF
TGCGCCAGCAGCTTGGTCGGGGTCCGATCCGAGCAGTACTTC
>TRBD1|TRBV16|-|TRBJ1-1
CASSQTGTAHTEAFF
TGTGCCAGCAGCCAAACCGGGACAGCGCACACTGAAGCTTTCTTT
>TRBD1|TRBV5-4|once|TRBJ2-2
CASSSDRGTNTGELFF
TGTGCCAGCAGCTCAGACAGGGGAACGAACACCGGGGAGCTGTTTTTT
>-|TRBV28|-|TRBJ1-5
CASKGRRGPSNQPQHF
TGTGCCAGCAAGGGTCGGCGGGGCCCTAGCAATCAGCCCCAGCATTTT
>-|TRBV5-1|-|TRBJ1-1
CASSLHYGLSTKKNTEAFF
TGCGCCAGCAGCTTGCACTACGGACTGAGCACGAAAAAGAACACTGAAGCTTTCTTT
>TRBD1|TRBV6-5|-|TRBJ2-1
CASSLRGQGKGSEQFF
TGTGCCAGCAGTTTACGGGGACAGGGTAAGGGTAGTGAGCAGTTCTTC
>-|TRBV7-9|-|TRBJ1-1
CASSLAAADTEAFF
TGTGCCAGCAGCTTAGCGGCTGCGGACACTGAAGCTTTCTTT
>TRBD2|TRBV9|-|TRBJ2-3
CASSLLAGGTDTQYF
TGTGCCAGCAGCCTACTAGCGGGAGGCACAGATACGCAGTATTTT
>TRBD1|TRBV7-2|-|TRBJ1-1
CASSQQGAVTEAFF
TGTGCCAGCAGCCAGCAGGGGGCAGTCACTGAAGCTTTCTTT
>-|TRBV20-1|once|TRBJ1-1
CSAHPPREAFF
TGCAGTGCCCACCCACCGCGCGAAGCTTTCTTT
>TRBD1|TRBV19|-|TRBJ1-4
CASSTPGQEKEKLFF
TGTGCCAGTAGTACACCGGGACAGGAAAAGGAAAAACTGTTTTTT
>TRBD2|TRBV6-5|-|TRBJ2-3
CASGWTSGNTDTQYF
TGTGCCAGCGGGTGGACTAGCGGCAACACAGATACGCAGTATTTT
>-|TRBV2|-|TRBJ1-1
CASSDSIEAFF
TGTGCCAGCAGTGATTCGATTGAGGCTTTCTTT
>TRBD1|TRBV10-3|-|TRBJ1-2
CAISQTPGQGVDFLGYTF
TGTGCCATCAGTCAAACACCGGGACAGGGGGTGGATTTCCTGGGCTACACCTTC
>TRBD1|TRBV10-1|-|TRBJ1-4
CASSPGQLNEKLFF
TGCGCCAGCAGCCCGGGACAGCTCAATGAAAAACTGTTTTTT
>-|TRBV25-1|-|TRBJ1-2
CASSAGGYGYTF
TGTGCCAGCAGTGCGGGGGGGTATGGCTACACCTTC
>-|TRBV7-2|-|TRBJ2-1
CASSSTGGIRYNEQFF
TGTGCCAGCAGCTCCACCGGAGGGATCAGGTACAATGAGCAGTTCTTC
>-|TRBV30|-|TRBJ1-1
CAWTGGANTEAFF
TGTGCCTGGACAGGAGGGGCGAACACTGAAGCTTTCTTT
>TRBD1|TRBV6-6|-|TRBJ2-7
CASTDRSVASTEQYF
TGTGCCAGCACGGACAGGTCTGTAGCTTCTACCGAGCAGTACTTC
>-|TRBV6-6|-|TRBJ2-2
CASSNPTRALTGELFF
TGTGCCAGCAGTAACCCCACCAGGGCGCTGACCGGGGAGCTGTTTTTT
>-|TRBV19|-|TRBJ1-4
CASGGGLASLANEKLFF
TGTGCCTCGGGGGGAGGCCTTGCTTCTTTGGCTAATGAAAAACTGTTTTTT
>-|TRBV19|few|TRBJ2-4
CASSPTGLINIQYF
TGTGCCAGTAGTCCTACGGGACTCATAAACATTCAGTACTTC
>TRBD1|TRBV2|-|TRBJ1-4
CARSVGGRNEKLFF
TGTGCCAGATCCGTAGGGGGCCGTAATGAAAAACTGTTTTTT
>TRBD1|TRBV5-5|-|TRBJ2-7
CASSSGAGTGIVYEQYF
TGTGCCAGCAGCTCCGGAGCCGGGACAGGAATTGTTTACGAGCAGTACTTC
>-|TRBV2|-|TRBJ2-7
CASSDTRDFVSYEQYF
TGTGCCAGCAGTGATACCCGGGACTTCGTCTCCTACGAGCAGTACTTC
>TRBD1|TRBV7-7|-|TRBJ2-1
CASSDGQGVRGEQFF
TGTGCTAGCAGCGATGGACAGGGCGTCCGGGGTGAGCAGTTCTTC
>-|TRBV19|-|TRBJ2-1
CASSPSSYNEQFF
TGTGCCAGTAGTCCTAGCTCCTACAATGAGCAGTTCTTC
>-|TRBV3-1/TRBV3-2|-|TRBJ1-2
CASSRTQGNGYTF
TGTGCCAGCAGCCGGACGCAGGGGAATGGCTACACCTTC
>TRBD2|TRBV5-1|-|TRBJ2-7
CASSPGLAVSYEQYF
TGCGCCAGCAGCCCCGGACTAGCGGTCTCCTACGAGCAGTACTTC
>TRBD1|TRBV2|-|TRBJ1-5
CASSGQGHQPQHF
TGTGCCAGCAGTGGACAGGGCCATCAGCCCCAGCATTTT
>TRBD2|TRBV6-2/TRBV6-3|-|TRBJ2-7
CASSSARVGGSEHEQYF
TGTGCCAGCAGTTCTGCCCGGGTCGGCGGGAGCGAACACGAGCAGTACTTC